Presented here are 18 T cell receptor beta chains from one specimen sequenced in a study of human T cells and chemical hapten exposure. Time point indicated: patch test 2, 6 weeks after DPC sensitization. Documented treatment: therapeutic diphenylcyclopropenone sensitization with weekly scalp DPC. TCRdb reprocessed the RACE reads via MiXCR and lists one record per CDR3 protein. Here the sample spans over 70,000 distinct CDR3 sequences, roughly 8.5% being singletons. The sample here was whole blood, taken in connection with sensitization to the hapten diphenylcyclopropenone (DPC). Every receptor here comes from a woman aged 45 to 65 with alopecia areata. Some clones in this sample may be carry-over from other donors' samples.

The sample holds a few counts of this clonotype. The rearrangement uses TRBV27 and TRBJ2-1; a weak D match, TRBD2 (5 bases). This CDR3 region has 14 residues. The germline gives CDR1 MNHEY, CDR2 SMNVEV (reference sequence). V was trimmed by 3 bases and J by 10 bases, leaving 16 bases between them. The CDR3 region has the DNA TGTGCCAGCAGTTTGCGTCCCCCTAGCTACGAGCAGTTCTTC. Amino acids: CASSLRPPSYEQFF.

The chain employs TRBV5-1 and TRBJ2-7; D is unresolved. Germline V gives CDR1 SGHRS, CDR2 YFSETQ. Trimming left V 2 bases short and J 1 base short, with 10 bases between. CDR3 length equals 14 residues. The CDR3 loop is CASSFGSTSYEQYF. DNA of the CDR3: TGCGCCAGCAGCTTTGGCAGCACTTCCTACGAGCAGTACTTC.

J is TRBJ1-1 and V is TRBV5-5; 8 positions agree with TRBD1. V gave up 4 bases and J gave up 5 bases; unmatched junction bases: 10. Germline values: CDR1 SGHKS, CDR2 YYEKEE (reference sequence). The CDR3 spans 15 residues. In nucleotides, the CDR3 is TGTGCCAGCAGCACCGGACAGGGTCTATATACTGAAGCTTTCTTT. This sequence encodes CASSTGQGLYTEAFF.

The V call is TRBV12-3 or TRBV12-4, the J call TRBJ2-7; D might be TRBD1 or TRBD2, each matching 6 bases. The CDR3 runs to 14 residues. Trimming cost V 5 bases and J 6 bases, with 17 bases left between them. Written as DNA, the CDR3 is TGTGCCAGCAGTCCCTCGGGGGCAGGGTCCGAGCAGTACTTC. This gives the protein CASSPSGAGSEQYF.

This clonotype was counted a few times. The CDR3 nucleotides read TGTGCCAGCAGCCACCAGGGGGACACTGAAGCTTTCTTT. Amino acid sequence: CASSHQGDTEAFF. The chain combines TRBV13 with TRBJ1-1; 7 bases line up with TRBD1. Per the germline V gene, CDR1 is PRHDT and CDR2 is FYEKMQ (reference sequence). This CDR3 region has 13 residues. J gave up 3 bases and V 5 bases, and 3 bases lay outside the gene matches.

The gene calls are TRBV5-5 and TRBJ2-3; 7 positions agree with TRBD1. The CDR3 totals 14 residues. V was clipped by 0 bases and J by 4 bases; unmatched bases: 2. Germline V gene lookup returns CDR1 SGHKS and CDR2 YYEKEE (reference sequence). The CDR3 bases are TGTGCCAGCAGCTTGGAGGGGGCGTCAGATACGCAGTATTTT. This translates into CASSLEGASDTQYF. Filled out from reference TRBV5-5 and TRBJ2-3, the complete variable domain reads DAGVTQSPTHLIKTRGQQVTLRCSPISGHKSVSWYQQVLGQGPQFIFQYYEKEERGRGNFPDRFSARQFPNYSSELNVNALLLGDSALYLCASSLEGASDTQYFGPGTRLTVL.

The sample holds a few counts of this clonotype. This sequence joins TRBV19 and TRBJ2-3; D possibly matches TRBD1 or TRBD2 (5 bases each). The CDR3 is made up of 14 amino acids. Germline V gene sequence: CDR1 LNHDA, CDR2 SQIVND (reference sequence). V lost 3 bases, J lost 6 bases, and 13 bases lay in between. The CDR3 nucleotides read TGTGCCAGTAGTATGGGGACGGGACGGGATACGCAGTATTTT. This translates into CASSMGTGRDTQYF.

This clonotype was found many times. V is TRBV7-6 and J is TRBJ2-7; no firm D call. The ends were cut back, 1 base at V and 0 bases at J, with 10 bases in the middle. Germline CDR1 reads SGHVS; CDR2 reads FNYEAQ. The CDR3 covers 15 residues. Here the CDR3 reads CASSLEQNPSYEQYF. As DNA, the CDR3 is TGTGCCAGCAGCTTAGAACAGAATCCCTCCTACGAGCAGTACTTC.

This clonotype was observed at least ten times. This chain uses TRBV28 with TRBJ2-3, with TRBD2 matching 14 bases. Germline trimming cut 6 bases from V and 3 bases from J; bases unmatched to any gene: 8. Germline V lookup: CDR1 MDHEN, CDR2 SYDVKM. This CDR3 contains 17 residues. The CDR3 here is CASRPGLAGVRTDTQYF. CDR3 nucleotides: TGTGCCAGCAGGCCGGGACTAGCGGGAGTTCGGACAGATACGCAGTATTTT.

Notes on this clonotype: A read error is possible here, since a much larger clone lies one base away. V usage is TRBV12-3 or TRBV12-4 and J usage is TRBJ1-1, with 8 nucleotides matching TRBD1. The CDR3 totals 14 residues. This chain's CDR3 is CGSSSGQGGTEAFF. CDR3 bases: TGTGGCAGCAGTTCAGGACAGGGAGGTACTGAAGCTTTCTTT.

In its sample, this clonotype was seen many times. The V call is TRBV4-2, the J call TRBJ1-1, with 10 bases identical to TRBD1. The CDR3 sequence is 17 residues long. The V segment lost 2 bases and the J segment 4 bases; nucleotides outside the gene matches: 10. Germline lookup yields CDR1 LGHNA and CDR2 YNFKEQ. The CDR3 region has the DNA TGTGCCAGCAGCCAACGTCCCGGGACAGGGGCTGGCACTGAAGCTTTCTTT. It translates to CASSQRPGTGAGTEAFF.

This chain joins TRBV6-1 and TRBJ2-5; 9 nucleotides match TRBD1. Germline CDR1 and CDR2: MNHNS and SASEGT. The trim removed 4 bases at V and 4 bases at J, leaving 7 bases unmatched. The CDR3 has 15 amino acids. The CDR3 is CASSGTGGLIETQYF. The CDR3 DNA is TGTGCCAGCAGTGGCACAGGGGGCCTGATAGAGACCCAGTACTTC.

This clonotype occurred a few times. V usage is TRBV24-1 and J usage is TRBJ2-3; TRBD2 agrees at 13 bases. This CDR3 spans 21 amino acids. V shed 0 bases and J 2 bases; nucleotides not matched to a gene: 13. Germline CDR1 KGHDR, CDR2 SFDVKD. DNA for the CDR3: TGTGCCACCAGTGATTTGTTTCCCCCAACTAGCGGGGGGGCTCCCACAGATACGCAGTATTTT. It codes for CATSDLFPPTSGGAPTDTQYF.

The CDR3 bases are TGTGCCAGCACCCCTGCCGGAATCCGGGGTGAAGCTTTCTTT. Its protein is CASTPAGIRGEAFF. The chain links TRBV12-3 or TRBV12-4 to TRBJ1-1; D unresolved. This CDR3 has 14 amino acids. V shed 7 bases and J shed 7 bases, with 19 bases lying between them.

The CDR3: CAWNLITDTQYF. The CDR3 DNA follows: TGTGCCTGGAACCTGATCACAGATACGCAGTATTTT. The chain joins TRBV30 to TRBJ2-3; unclear D gene. Germline lookup yields CDR1 GTSNPN and CDR2 SVGIG (reference sequence). The CDR3 totals 12 residues. V was clipped by 4 bases and J by 2 bases, with 7 bases between them.

V gene TRBV7-2 combines with J gene TRBJ2-3; 9 nucleotides match TRBD2. Germline V gene data show CDR1 as SGHTA and CDR2 as FQGNSA. The CDR3 is 16 residues long. J gave up 3 bases and V 1 base, and 5 bases lay outside the gene matches. The CDR3 sequence: CASSLERGGVTDTQYF. The CDR3 bases are TGTGCCAGCAGCTTAGAGCGCGGGGGGGTGACAGATACGCAGTATTTT. The full variable domain, completed using reference TRBV7-2 and TRBJ2-3, is GAGVSQSPSNKVTEKGKDVELRCDPISGHTALYWYRQSLGQGLEFLIYFQGNSAPDKSGLPSDRFSAERTGGSVSTLTIQRTQQEDSAVYLCASSLERGGVTDTQYFGPGTRLTVL.

This clonotype has ten or more counts. The chain uses TRBV13 and TRBJ2-3; D call uncertain. This CDR3 contains 13 residues. With 5 bases removed from V and 2 bases from J, the gap between germline ends came to 8 bases. Germline V gives CDR1 PRHDT, CDR2 FYEKMQ (reference sequence). CDR3: CASSRYDTDTQYF. As DNA, the CDR3 is TGTGCCAGCAGCCGCTACGACACAGATACGCAGTATTTT.

This sequence joins TRBV3-1 and TRBJ1-1, with D perhaps TRBD1 (6 bases). There are 14 residues in the CDR3. The V gene's germline CDR1 is LGHDT and CDR2 YNNKEL (reference sequence). V was shortened by 2 bases and J by 1 base, with 8 bases between the two germline ends. The CDR3 loop is CASSQRDKNTEAFF. Here the CDR3 DNA reads TGTGCCAGCAGCCAACGGGACAAGAACACTGAAGCTTTCTTT.